What follows is one T cell receptor (beta chain) and its context. Its target is unknown. The CDR3 consists of 15 residues. Germline V gives CDR1 SGHNT, CDR2 YYREEE (reference sequence). V lost 4 bases, J lost 5 bases, and 8 bases stayed unmatched. The data were produced by immunoSEQ multiplex PCR, yet TCRdb's version contains in-frame clones alone and is incomplete. The repertoire holds roughly 2.2 million clones, with 92% as singletons. Researchers partitioned CD4+ cells into CD45RA+ naive and CD45RA-negative memory subsets. This entry belongs to a study of shared clonotypes between healthy human individuals. Background on the study: Each donor's CD4 naive and CD4 memory cells filled three plates apiece, CD8 naive two, and CD8 memory one.

Study-level results: In this cohort, only blood was sampled, and tissue repertoires likely differ. Larger estimated richness was generally seen in naive subsets than in memory subsets.

Material: naive CD4+ T cells from PBMCs. Subset denoted: CD45RA+ positively selected. The V call is TRBV5-4, the J call TRBJ2-7; 11 bases fit TRBD2. This receptor was taken from a man younger than 35 in good health. Some clones in this sample may be carry-over from other donors' samples. CDR3 region: CASSPTSGSIDEQYF. The CDR3 coding sequence is TGTGCCAGCAGCCCAACTAGCGGGAGTATTGACGAGCAGTACTTC.